This entry is about one T cell receptor beta chain. TCRdb's table, derived via immunoSEQ multiplex PCR, lists solely in-frame clones and lacks some. The table lists about 160,000 clones, 85% of them singletons. The record originates from a study of blood T cell repertoires in COVID-19. Study-wide background: Donors in the United States, Italy and Spain gave samples during acute or convalescent COVID-19.

The CDR3 has 12 amino acids. J gave up 7 bases and V 6 bases, and 4 bases lay outside the gene matches. The specimen was peripheral blood. This chain connects TRBV12-3 or TRBV12-4 to TRBJ1-2, with 8 bases lining up with TRBD1. The receptor was isolated from a human donor with acute or convalescent COVID-19. The donor label of this sample is uncertain. The CDR3 loop reads CASSPGGRGYTF. The CDR3 DNA sequence: TGTGCCAGCAGCCCAGGGGGCCGTGGCTACACCTTC.